This TCR beta chain was found in a study of human T cells and chemical hapten exposure (dated by TCRdb to 2020 to 2023). Regarding the study in general: For sensitization, 2% DPC in acetone was applied to a roughly 2 cm by roughly 2 cm area of upper inner arm skin. Patients additionally received weekly therapeutic DPC doses to the scalp throughout the approximately 25-week study period. Patch testing was performed on the upper back with Finn chambers containing 0.01% DPC, and the patch tests were scored after 6 days according to International Contact Dermatitis Research Group standards. Alopecia areata with under or over 50% scalp involvement, alopecia totalis and alopecia universalis were represented in the patient cohort, which was mostly female. Libraries were pooled for sequencing, and variation in per-sample TCR yields was attributed mainly to small differences in library volumes within the pool. Peripheral blood TCR repertoire changes were tracked in vivo in alopecia patients during primary and secondary sensitization to the hapten diphenylcyclopropenone (DPC). Patient blood was sampled pre-sensitization (week 0) and at 2, 6 and about 24 weeks after DPC sensitization. About 28 alopecia patients gave blood for TCR sequencing at one to four time points (pre-sensitization, 2, 6 and 24 weeks).

Libraries were prepared through RACE. Sequencing was carried out with a NextSeq 500. During library preparation, unique molecular identifiers were attached to individual cDNA molecules so that TCRs could be counted quantitatively and reproducibly. For every blood RNA sample, sequencing covered both the TCR alpha and TCR beta chains. On the authors' methods: The median number of TCRs per sample was approximately 98,000, ranging from roughly 20,000 to 700,000. V, J and CDR3 annotation of the TCR reads was performed with the Decombinator software suite. To make PS versus PT1 abundance plots, every sample was subsampled to the same number of TCRs (28,000). Expanded TCRs were defined as absent before sensitization and observed at least eight times at the 2-week time point. The public reads were reprocessed in TCRdb via fastp at Q25 and MiXCR, keeping in-frame beta chains. Every CDR3 protein is listed once, alongside the most common genes and DNA of its rows. Clone size and V and J calls follow TCRdb, not the original study. The sample includes 150,000 to 200,000 distinct CDR3 sequences, with about 14% observed a single time. In total, the top ten clones hold 1.5% to 2% of the sample.

This clonotype came up many times. This receptor's antigen is unknown. No qualities accompany the bases; no much larger clone lies one base away. Beyond this particular receptor, the publication reports: Repeated subsampling changed both the strength of the expansion versus patch-test correlation and the threshold at which that correlation became significant. DPC sensitization did not change how many TCRs were above 1 in 1000 frequency, and no evidence was found of alterations in global repertoire structure. Patch test score was positively correlated with the number of PT1 expanded TCRs, with significance at thresholds 8, 16 and 32 but not at 4. Significantly more large CDR3 similarity clusters were formed by expanded TCRs than by pre-sensitization or healthy control sets, consistent with antigen-driven responses. Because all patients had alopecia, a presumed autoimmune disease, the immune response of the patients might differ from that of healthy individuals.

The time point label corresponds to: patch test 1, 2 weeks after DPC sensitization. The sample's treatment or condition label, in plain terms: therapeutic diphenylcyclopropenone sensitization with weekly scalp DPC. At each patch-test visit, blood was drawn before the patch test was applied. Eligible patients were aged 18 to 70, diagnosed with alopecia, deemed suitable for DPC therapy, and excluded if pregnant. Total RNA was extracted from unfractionated whole blood collected in Tempus Blood RNA tubes. From the cysteine up to the phenylalanine, the CDR3 has a length of 12 residues. Only the CDR3 DNA stays, 36 bases, in frame from base 1. Relative to germline, V is 0 bases shorter and J is 3 bases shorter, with 3 bases between their ends. The germline V gene specifies SGHRS as CDR1 and YFSETQ as CDR2.

The TCR originated in a woman aged 25 to 39 with alopecia areata. Some clones in this sample may be carry-over from other donors' samples. The chain links TRBV5-1 with TRBJ2-5; no D gene can be assigned with confidence. The sequenced sample was whole blood, obtained in connection with sensitization to the hapten diphenylcyclopropenone (DPC). The bases read TGCGCCAGCAGCTTGGGGGAAGAGACCCAGTACTTC. Its coded protein is CASSLGEETQYF.